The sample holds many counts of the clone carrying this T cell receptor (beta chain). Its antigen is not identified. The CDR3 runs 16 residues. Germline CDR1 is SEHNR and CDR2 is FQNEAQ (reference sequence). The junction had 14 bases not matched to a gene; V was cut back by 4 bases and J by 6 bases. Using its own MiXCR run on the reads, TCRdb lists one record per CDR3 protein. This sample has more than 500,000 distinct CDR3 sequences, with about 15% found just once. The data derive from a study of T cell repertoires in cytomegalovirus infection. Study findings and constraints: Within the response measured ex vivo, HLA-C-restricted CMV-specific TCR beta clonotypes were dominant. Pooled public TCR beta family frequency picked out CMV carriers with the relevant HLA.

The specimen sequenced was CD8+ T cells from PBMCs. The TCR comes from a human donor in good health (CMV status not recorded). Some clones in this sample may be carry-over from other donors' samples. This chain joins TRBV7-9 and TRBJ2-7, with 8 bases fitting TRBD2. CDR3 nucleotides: TGTGCCAGCAGCTCTACGCGGCTAGCGGGCGTCGGCGAGCAGTACTTC. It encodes CASSSTRLAGVGEQYF.